What follows is one TCR beta chain and its context. What it binds is not known. With 6 bases removed from V and 2 bases from J, the gap between germline ends came to 17 bases. From germline, CDR1 is MNHNY and CDR2 SVGAGI (reference sequence). The CDR3 extends over 15 amino acids. These data belong to a study of cytomegalovirus exposure and HLA in healthy donors. Findings and limits, study-wide: DRB1 had the most TCR associations and HLA-C the fewest, a later analysis found, with rates varying by HLA locus. Analyses of presence and absence presupposed an approximately uniform sequencing depth across donors. Diagnosis of cytomegalovirus status made by the classifier reportedly showed high specificity and sensitivity. Listed as cytomegalovirus-associated were 150 to 200 TCR beta chains.

The PCR ran on 60 Vbeta and 13 Jbeta primers. Here immunoSEQ multiplex PCR was the method, and the copy in TCRdb shows in-frame clones only, minus some. The repertoire includes 100,000 to 150,000 clones, around 83% of them detected once, and 2.7% sits in the top ten. The sequence derives from a middle-aged man in good health and CMV-seronegative. The chain uses TRBV6-6 and TRBJ2-7, with TRBD2 as a possible D gene (6 bases). The specimen was PBMCs. CDR3 sequence reads: CASSKPGLETYEQYF. The DNA of the CDR3 is TGTGCCAGCAGCAAACCGGGACTGGAGACCTACGAGCAGTACTTC.